A single sample gave rise to the 31 T cell receptor beta chains below, sequenced in a study of T-cell memory formation after mild COVID-19. Each CDR3 protein gets one entry after TCRdb re-called the 5' RACE reads with MiXCR. This table has about 210,000 distinct CDR3 sequences, about 10% appearing once. Material: PBMCs or a T cell subset sorted from them (not recorded which). The source is a young man who had mild COVID-19 (a few samples of this study predate the infection). Cell type and time point are not known.

This clonotype was seen ten or more times. The rearrangement links TRBV7-9 to TRBJ1-5; D perhaps matches TRBD1 (6 bases). The CDR3 consists of 18 residues. The V and J ends lost 4 bases and 4 bases respectively, with 23 bases between them. Germline V CDR1 and CDR2: SEHNR, FQNEAQ (reference sequence). The CDR3, as DNA: TGTGCCAGCAGCTCCGATCCGGGGGCGCTTGGAAGGAATCAGCCCCAGCATTTT. This gives the protein CASSSDPGALGRNQPQHF.

This clonotype was seen a handful of times. The genes are TRBV18 and TRBJ1-2; 7 bases line up with TRBD1. The CDR3 loop spans 13 amino acids. Germline CDR1 KGHSH, CDR2 LQKENI. Losses at the gene ends were 2 bases for V and 7 bases for J; bases not matched to a gene: 4. CDR3 sequence: CASSPDRVLGYTF. The CDR3 nucleotides read TGTGCCAGCTCACCAGACAGGGTACTTGGCTACACCTTC.

This chain connects TRBV21-1 to TRBJ2-5; no check of the table's D call, TRBD2, against the DNA was made. TRBV21-1 is a pseudogene locus. The CDR3 runs to 16 residues. The CDR3 DNA reads as TGTGCCAGCAGCAAAGCGGCGCGGGGGGGCCTAGAGACCCAGTACTTC. The encoded protein is CASSKAARGGLETQYF.

This clonotype was seen a few times. CDR3 sequence reads: CASSLIGGDVEAFF. In DNA form, the CDR3 reads TGTGCCAGCAGCTTAATTGGGGGGGACGTTGAAGCTTTCTTT. This rearrangement joins TRBV7-3 to TRBJ1-1; tentatively, D is TRBD1 (5 bases). The CDR3 runs to 14 residues. The V end was cut by 1 base, the J end by 7 bases, with 13 bases between. From germline, CDR1 is SGHTA and CDR2 FQGTGA.

As regards this clonotype: Possible read error: a much larger clone is one base away. The CDR3 ends on some other residue instead of the conserved phenylalanine or tryptophan, so this is likely a read error. The chain is built from TRBV20-1 and TRBJ2-3; 14 nucleotides agree with TRBD2. J was trimmed by 4 bases and V by 7 bases; bases with no gene match: 1. Germline V gene sequence: CDR1 DFQATT, CDR2 SNEGSKA (reference sequence). The CDR3 is 13 residues long. CDR3 in amino acids: CSGGLAGADTQYL. In nucleotides, the CDR3 is TGCAGTGGGGGACTAGCGGGGGCAGATACGCAGTATTTA.

Comment on this clonotype: At one end the junction does not follow the germline gene, possibly because of a read error. The chain employs TRBV14 and TRBJ2-2; a possible D gene is TRBD1 (5 bases). CDR1 is SGHDN, CDR2 FVKESK, per germline. CDR3 size: 13 residues. The CDR3 DNA reads TGTGCCAGCAGCCAAGACCTGTCAGGGTTTACTGTTTTT. Translated, it gives CASSQDLSGFTVF.

This clonotype was observed many times. The chain carries TRBV5-1 and TRBJ1-1; D is possibly TRBD1 (6 bases). This CDR3 contains 14 residues. V lost 1 base to trimming and J lost 4 bases, with 11 bases between them. Per the germline V gene, CDR1 is SGHRS and CDR2 is YFSETQ. As DNA, the CDR3 is TGCGCCAGCAGCTTGACAAGGGGGGCCACTGAAGCTTTCTTT. Amino acids: CASSLTRGATEAFF.

The chain links TRBV29-1 to TRBJ2-1, with D hard to call. Germline CDR1 and CDR2: SQVTM and ANQGSEA. Trimming pared 1 base from V and 2 bases from J, leaving 15 bases between. This CDR3 has 16 residues. The CDR3 spells CSVEGAATWPYNEQFF. CDR3 in DNA: TGCAGCGTTGAAGGGGCAGCTACTTGGCCCTACAATGAGCAGTTCTTC.

This clonotype has only a few counts. The CDR3, as DNA: TGTGCCAGCAGTGAACCCGGTAGCTCAGAGACCCAGTACTTC. The encoded protein is CASSEPGSSETQYF. The chain joins TRBV6-1 to TRBJ2-5; D gene ambiguous. V lost 2 bases, J lost 4 bases, and 11 bases lay in between. The CDR3 spans 14 residues. Germline V gene data show CDR1 as MNHNS and CDR2 as SASEGT.

The rearrangement links TRBV24-1 to TRBJ2-3, with TRBD1 as a possible D gene (6 bases). CDR3 length: 15 residues. Germline assignment: CDR1 KGHDR and CDR2 SFDVKD. V was cut by 4 bases and J by 2 bases, with 12 bases left in between. The CDR3 region is CATSDRTGLTDTQYF. CDR3 sequence (DNA): TGTGCCACCAGTGACCGTACAGGGCTCACAGATACGCAGTATTTT.

This clonotype appeared many times. This chain links TRBV6-5 with TRBJ2-7; 7 bases line up with TRBD2. Losses at the gene ends were 0 bases for V and 7 bases for J; bases not matched to a gene: 9. The germline gives CDR1 MNHEY, CDR2 SVGAGI. The CDR3 sequence is 15 residues long. CDR3 DNA sequence: TGTGCCAGCAGTTACTCGAGCGGGGCTCCGCGAGAGCAGTACTTC. Translated, it gives CASSYSSGAPREQYF.

The rearrangement uses TRBV5-4 and TRBJ2-2; the match to TRBD1 covers 12 bases. This CDR3 has 16 residues. The V gene end was trimmed by 7 bases and the J gene end by 4 bases; junction bases not matched to a gene: 8. CDR1 and CDR2 (germline): SGHNT, YYREEE (reference sequence). CDR3 sequence reads: CASSGTGGAGTGELFF. The CDR3 region has the DNA TGTGCCAGCTCCGGGACAGGGGGCGCGGGCACCGGGGAGCTGTTTTTT.

The V gene is TRBV6-2 or TRBV6-3, the J gene TRBJ2-1, with 13 bases matching TRBD2. Germline loops: CDR1 MNHEY, CDR2 SVGEGT. This CDR3 has 16 residues. J was trimmed by 7 bases and V by 4 bases; bases with no gene match: 7. For the CDR3, the DNA is TGTGCCAGCAGTTCCTGGACTAGCGGGGGCCGAAATGAGCAGTTCTTC. The encoded protein is CASSSWTSGGRNEQFF.

This clonotype appeared many times. The genes are TRBV27 and TRBJ2-3; 13 nucleotides line up with TRBD2. This CDR3 has 16 amino acids. Germline V CDR1 and CDR2: MNHEY, SMNVEV (reference sequence). V dropped 6 bases and J dropped 5; count of bases not matched to a gene: 8. The DNA for the CDR3 is TGTGCCAGCAGCCTACTAGCGGGGGGGCCGGGAGATACGCAGTATTTT. As protein: CASSLLAGGPGDTQYF.

The chain uses TRBV3-1 and TRBJ2-1; 8 bases fit TRBD1. Germline CDR1 is LGHDT and CDR2 is YNNKEL (reference sequence). The CDR3 totals 14 residues. The V gene end was trimmed by 5 bases and the J gene end by 7 bases; junction bases not matched to a gene: 7. CDR3 residues: CASSSRTGRNEQFF. For the CDR3, the DNA is TGTGCCAGCAGCTCACGGACAGGGAGGAATGAGCAGTTCTTC.

This chain links TRBV18 with TRBJ1-5, with D unresolved. The CDR3 is 13 residues long. In germline, CDR1 is KGHSH, CDR2 LQKENI. Trimming cost V 3 bases and J 5 bases, with 8 bases left between them. CDR3 protein: CASSPDGDQPQHF. CDR3 sequence (DNA): TGTGCCAGCTCACCCGACGGGGATCAGCCCCAGCATTTT. The complete variable domain, with remaining parts taken from reference TRBV18 and TRBJ1-5, reads NAGVMQNPRHLVRRRGQEARLRCSPMKGHSHVYWYRQLPEEGLKFMVYLQKENIIDESGMPKERFSAEFPKEGPSILRIQQVVRGDSAAYFCASSPDGDQPQHFGDGTRLSIL.

This chain links TRBV20-1 with TRBJ2-2, with D perhaps TRBD2 (6 bases). The CDR3 covers 13 residues. Germline V gene sequence: CDR1 DFQATT, CDR2 SNEGSKA (reference sequence). Trimming pared 6 bases from V and 5 bases from J, leaving 13 bases between. CDR3 sequence (DNA): TGCAGTGCCCCCCCTCGGGGGACCGGGGAGCTGTTTTTT. Translation: CSAPPRGTGELFF.

This clonotype was counted at least ten times. The V call is TRBV5-1, the J call TRBJ2-7; D is unclear. Deletions cut 0 bases from V and 12 bases from J, with 13 bases between. Germline V CDR1 and CDR2: SGHRS, YFSETQ. This CDR3 is 12 amino acids long. The CDR3 region is CASSLDDTARYF. In DNA, the CDR3 is TGCGCCAGCAGCTTGGATGACACCGCCCGGTACTTC. Complete variable domain (other parts from reference TRBV5-1 and TRBJ2-7): KAGVTQTPRYLIKTRGQQVTLSCSPISGHRSVSWYQQTPGQGLQFLFEYFSETQRNKGNFPGRFSGRQFSNSRSEMNVSTLELGDSALYLCASSLDDTARYFGPGTRLTVT.

The table lists this clonotype with a few counts. The V call is TRBV29-1, the J call TRBJ2-5, with unresolved D. Germline V gives CDR1 SQVTM, CDR2 ANQGSEA. V shed 3 bases and J shed 5 bases, with 13 bases lying between them. The CDR3 is 13 amino acids. The CDR3 reads CSVDTGGRETQYF. Written as DNA, the CDR3 is TGCAGCGTTGATACTGGTGGGCGGGAGACCCAGTACTTC.

This clonotype came up a few times. The chain combines TRBV29-1 with TRBJ2-3; D gene ambiguous. V lost 4 bases, J lost 0 bases, and 8 bases lay in between. CDR1 is SQVTM and CDR2 is ANQGSEA in the germline V gene. CDR3 length: 13 residues. CDR3 in amino acids: CSVVRLSTDTQYF. The CDR3 DNA reads TGCAGCGTTGTAAGGCTTAGCACAGATACGCAGTATTTT.

In this sample, this clonotype turned up many times. The CDR3 sequence: CATSSQNTGELFF. The CDR3 DNA follows: TGTGCCACCAGCAGTCAGAACACCGGGGAGCTGTTTTTT. The chain has TRBV15 and TRBJ2-2; D ambiguous. Germline CDR1 is LNHNV and CDR2 is YYDKDF (reference sequence). This CDR3 comprises 13 residues. Between the trimmed V and J ends, which lost 3 bases and 1 base, there was a span of 3 bases.

The chain combines TRBV20-1 with TRBJ2-5; D is possibly TRBD1 or TRBD2 (6 bases each). The V and J ends lost 5 bases and 6 bases respectively, with 19 bases between them. Per the germline V gene, CDR1 is DFQATT and CDR2 is SNEGSKA (reference sequence). This CDR3 spans 14 amino acids. In DNA form, the CDR3 reads TGCAGTGCTCAATTCGGGGGCCGGTACAAGACCCAGTACTTC. Its protein is CSAQFGGRYKTQYF.

The table lists this clonotype with a few counts. This chain joins TRBV20-1 and TRBJ1-5, with a tentative D call TRBD1 (5 bases). CDR1 DFQATT and CDR2 SNEGSKA come from the germline V gene (reference sequence). The length of the CDR3 is 14 residues. The germline V and J ends were trimmed by 5 bases and 2 bases, with 13 bases remaining between them. The CDR3 DNA reads as TGCAGTGCTCCTCGGGGCGCGGGCAATCAGCCCCAGCATTTT. This encodes CSAPRGAGNQPQHF.

This clonotype was observed at least ten times. This chain connects TRBV5-1 to TRBJ1-1; 8 bases are a match to TRBD1. The CDR3 runs to 13 residues. With 4 bases clipped from V and 4 bases from J, the junction kept 3 bases outside the gene matches. Germline V gives CDR1 SGHRS, CDR2 YFSETQ. CDR3 sequence (DNA): TGCGCCAGCAGCATAGGGACAGGCACTGAAGCTTTCTTT. This sequence encodes CASSIGTGTEAFF.

The sample holds a few counts of this clonotype. The V gene is TRBV12-3 or TRBV12-4, the J gene TRBJ2-2; D gene uncertain. This CDR3 is 13 amino acids long. The ends were cut back, 5 bases at V and 6 bases at J, with 10 bases in the middle. The CDR3 here is CASSPRLPGELFF. In DNA, the CDR3 is TGTGCCAGCAGTCCCCGCCTTCCCGGGGAGCTGTTTTTT.

The sample holds a few counts of this clonotype. J is TRBJ1-2 and V is TRBV20-1; D might be TRBD1 (5 bases). The CDR3 spans 12 residues. Trimming stripped 2 bases from V and 8 bases from J, with 12 bases between. Germline CDR1 is DFQATT and CDR2 is SNEGSKA (reference sequence). Here the CDR3 reads CSARRGGEGYTF. CDR3 nucleotides: TGCAGTGCTAGACGGGGCGGGGAGGGCTACACCTTC.

This clonotype appeared many times. This chain uses TRBV2 with TRBJ2-1; 8 bases align to TRBD1. Germline CDR1 SNHLY, CDR2 FYNNEI. The CDR3 is 16 amino acids. Trimming removed 3 bases from V and 7 bases from J; junction bases left unmatched: 11. DNA for the CDR3: TGTGCCAGCAGTGATGAAAGGGGCAGGGGGCGTAATGAGCAGTTCTTC. Its translation: CASSDERGRGRNEQFF.

The genes are TRBV7-2 and TRBJ1-1; D is uncertain. The CDR3 is 13 residues long. The germline V gene encodes CDR1 SGHTA and CDR2 FQGNSA. Trimming shortened V by 4 bases and J by 5 bases, and 11 bases separated the two germline ends. The CDR3 DNA reads as TGTGCCAGCAGCTCAATTCGAAATACTGAAGCTTTCTTT. Translation gives CASSSIRNTEAFF.

The chain joins TRBV6-2 or TRBV6-3 to TRBJ1-1; TRBD1 matches 10 bases. The CDR3 is 13 amino acids. The junction had 4 bases not matched to a gene; V was cut back by 7 bases and J by 5 bases. Looked up from germline, CDR1 is MNHEY and CDR2 is SVGEGT. CDR3 sequence (DNA): TGTGCCAGCATCCCGGGACAGGGGACTGAAGCTTTCTTT. It encodes CASIPGQGTEAFF.

This sequence joins TRBV5-1 and TRBJ2-3, with TRBD2 identical over 11 bases. CDR1 and CDR2 (germline): SGHRS, YFSETQ. V was clipped by 3 bases and J by 1 base; unmatched bases: 13. The CDR3 loop spans 19 amino acids. The CDR3 nucleotides are TGCGCCAGCAGCTGGGCCCTGACTAGCGGGGTGCGGGGCACAGATACGCAGTATTTT. Residues: CASSWALTSGVRGTDTQYF.

The chain employs TRBV7-2 and TRBJ1-1; tentative D call: TRBD1 (5 bases). V was cut by 1 base and J by 3 bases, with 18 bases left in between. The CDR3 is 17 amino acids. Germline V CDR1 and CDR2: SGHTA, FQGNSA. CDR3 loop: CASSLDFFRQIYTEAFF. Written as DNA, the CDR3 is TGTGCCAGCAGCTTAGACTTTTTTAGACAGATATACACTGAAGCTTTCTTT.